Below, 9 T cell receptor beta chains from the same sample are listed, as sequenced in a study of early T cells in non-severe SARS-CoV-2 infection. TCRdb fed the 5' RACE reads into MiXCR, producing one record per CDR3 protein. The sample has about 48,000 distinct CDR3 sequences, approximately 9.8% seen once. Sequencing was carried out using whole blood. These receptors were collected from an adult who was a healthcare worker with PCR-confirmed SARS-CoV-2 infection or an uninfected control (not recorded which).

This clonotype was recorded many times. The rearrangement uses TRBV10-1 and TRBJ1-1; D is uncertain. CDR1 and CDR2 from the germline V gene are WNHNN and SYGVQD (reference sequence). V was trimmed by 2 bases and J by 5 bases, leaving 9 bases between them. The length of the CDR3 is 13 residues. The chain's CDR3 is CASSEGVRTEAFF. In DNA, the CDR3 is TGCGCCAGCAGTGAGGGGGTACGAACTGAAGCTTTCTTT.

In its sample, this clonotype was seen many times. V gene TRBV6-5 combines with J gene TRBJ2-3; D gene uncertain. CDR1 is MNHEY and CDR2 is SVGAGI in the germline V gene. V shed 2 bases and J shed 2 bases, with 5 bases lying between them. CDR3 length: 13 residues. The CDR3 nucleotides read TGTGCCAGCAGTTACCGGGTCACAGATACGCAGTATTTT. Its translation is CASSYRVTDTQYF.

This clonotype appeared many times. The chain employs TRBV29-1 and TRBJ1-1, with D hard to call. Looked up from germline, CDR1 is SQVTM and CDR2 is ANQGSEA. Trimming cost V 2 bases and J 0 bases, with 13 bases left between them. The CDR3 length is 15 residues. The CDR3 DNA sequence: TGCAGCGTTGAAATCCCCGAGAGCATGAACACTGAAGCTTTCTTT. Its protein product is CSVEIPESMNTEAFF.

This clonotype occurred many times. The chain combines TRBV3-1 with TRBJ2-1; D is perhaps TRBD2 (5 bases). The CDR3 runs to 15 residues. Germline CDR1 and CDR2: LGHDT and YNNKEL (reference sequence). V was shortened by 7 bases and J by 3 bases, with 16 bases between the two germline ends. CDR3: CASTQTTSFYNEQFF. As DNA, the CDR3 is TGTGCCAGCACCCAGACTACGAGCTTCTACAATGAGCAGTTCTTC.

V gene TRBV5-1 combines with J gene TRBJ2-2; no firm D call. This CDR3 region has 13 residues. Trimming left V 0 bases short and J 9 bases short, with 9 bases between. Germline loops: CDR1 SGHRS, CDR2 YFSETQ. The CDR3 protein is CASSLEGYRELFF. The CDR3 nucleotides read TGCGCCAGCAGCTTGGAGGGATACCGGGAGCTGTTTTTT.

This clonotype was seen ten or more times. V gene TRBV28 combines with J gene TRBJ1-1; TRBD1 matches at 7 bases. V lost 3 bases and J lost 0; bases outside the gene matches: 1. The CDR3 length is 14 residues. Germline V gene lookup returns CDR1 MDHEN and CDR2 SYDVKM. The CDR3 DNA is TGTGCCAGCAGTTTGGGACAGATGAACACTGAAGCTTTCTTT. Protein product: CASSLGQMNTEAFF.

This clonotype was picked up a small number of times. The gene calls are TRBV12-3 or TRBV12-4 and TRBJ2-7; 11 bases are shared with TRBD1. The CDR3 runs to 16 residues. V shed 6 bases and J 6 bases; nucleotides not matched to a gene: 13. In DNA form, the CDR3 reads TGTGCCAGCAGGACCCAGGGTGGGACAGGGGGAGCCGAGCAGTACTTC. Protein: CASRTQGGTGGAEQYF.

This clonotype was picked up many times. The chain links TRBV12-3 or TRBV12-4 to TRBJ1-5; D gene uncertain. Trimming pared 5 bases from V and 2 bases from J, leaving 10 bases between. The CDR3 loop spans 14 amino acids. CDR3 protein: CASSVPVGNQPQHF. CDR3 in DNA: TGTGCCAGCAGTGTCCCTGTCGGCAATCAGCCCCAGCATTTT.

This clonotype was seen ten or more times. The chain recombines TRBV7-9 with TRBJ2-4; no clear D. CDR3 length equals 15 residues. Trimming took off 0 bases at V and 0 bases at J, with 6 bases between the two ends. In germline, CDR1 is SEHNR, CDR2 FQNEAQ (reference sequence). The CDR3 region is CASSLAGLAKNIQYF. The CDR3 region has the DNA TGTGCCAGCAGCTTAGCAGGGCTAGCCAAAAACATTCAGTACTTC.